Below are 2 T cell receptor beta chains sequenced from a single sample in a study of blood T cells in healthy people across ages. PCR was performed a second time for roughly 7 to 11 cycles using a sample-barcoded 5' primer and a J-beta primer mix. Each CDR3 protein gets one entry after TCRdb re-called the 5' RACE reads with MiXCR. This sample yields just over 1 million distinct CDR3 sequences, of which under 45% are seen a single time; under 20% belongs to the top ten. The source material was blood. These TCRs come from a woman aged 60-70 years in good health.

The sample holds a few counts of this clonotype. It is unclear where the CDR3 begins or ends on the DNA, so no DNA is shown, and the CDR3 is as TCRdb lists it. The V and J genes are TRBV21-1 and TRBJ2-7; the table's D call TRBD2 went unverified against the DNA. TRBV21-1 is flagged as a pseudogene. The CDR3 length equals 17 residues, ends included. The CDR3 loop is CASSKNGVAGGTYEQYF.

This clonotype showed up just a few times. The chain carries TRBV20-1 and TRBJ2-7; unclear D gene. V lost 5 bases to trimming and J lost 7 bases, with 9 bases between them. The CDR3 runs to 10 residues. CDR1 is DFQATT, CDR2 SNEGSKA, per germline (reference sequence). The CDR3 coding sequence is TGCAGTGCTGGTCGTATGGAGCAGTACTTC. Its protein product is CSAGRMEQYF.